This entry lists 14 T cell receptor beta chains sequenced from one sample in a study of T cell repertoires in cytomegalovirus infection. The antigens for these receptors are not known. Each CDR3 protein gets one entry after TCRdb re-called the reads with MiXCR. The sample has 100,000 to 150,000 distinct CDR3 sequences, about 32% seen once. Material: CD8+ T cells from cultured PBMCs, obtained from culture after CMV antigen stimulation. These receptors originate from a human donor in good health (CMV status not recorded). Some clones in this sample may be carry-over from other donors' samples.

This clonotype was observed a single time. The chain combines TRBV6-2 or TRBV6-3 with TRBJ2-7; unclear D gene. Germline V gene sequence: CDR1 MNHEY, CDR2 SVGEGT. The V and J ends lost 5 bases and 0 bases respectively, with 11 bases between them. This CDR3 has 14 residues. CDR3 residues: CASSTTKVSYEQYF. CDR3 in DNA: TGTGCCAGCAGTACCACGAAGGTCTCCTACGAGCAGTACTTC.

The CDR3 is CASSFPGAENSPLHF. DNA for the CDR3: TGTGCCAGCAGCTTTCCGGGGGCCGAGAATTCACCCCTCCACTTT. The V and J genes are TRBV5-4 and TRBJ1-6; D perhaps matches TRBD1 (6 bases). Trimming removed 2 bases at V and 7 bases at J, with 13 bases between. This CDR3 region has 15 residues. Per the germline V gene, CDR1 is SGHNT and CDR2 is YYREEE (reference sequence).

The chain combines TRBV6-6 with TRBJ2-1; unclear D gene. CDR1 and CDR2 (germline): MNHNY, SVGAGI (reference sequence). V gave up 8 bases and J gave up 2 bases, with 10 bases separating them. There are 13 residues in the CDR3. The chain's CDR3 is CASLVPTYNEQFF. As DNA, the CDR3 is TGTGCCAGCTTAGTACCTACCTACAATGAGCAGTTCTTC.

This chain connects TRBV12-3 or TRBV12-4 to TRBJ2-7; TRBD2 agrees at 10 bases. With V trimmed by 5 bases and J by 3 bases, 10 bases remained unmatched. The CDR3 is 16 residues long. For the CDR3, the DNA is TGTGCCAGCAGTACCCCGGATGAGCGGGGGGGCTACGAGCAGTACTTC. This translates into CASSTPDERGGYEQYF.

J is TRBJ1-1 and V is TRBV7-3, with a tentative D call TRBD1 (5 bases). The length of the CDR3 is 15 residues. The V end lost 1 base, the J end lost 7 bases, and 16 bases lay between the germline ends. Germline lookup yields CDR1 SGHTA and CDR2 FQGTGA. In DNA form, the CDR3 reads TGTGCCAGCAGCTTAATGGTAGGGTCTGACAGTGAAGCTTTCTTT. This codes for CASSLMVGSDSEAFF.

For the CDR3, the DNA is TGTGCCAGCTCACCAGGTCGGTCGGAATCCTATGGCTACACCTTC. This translates into CASSPGRSESYGYTF. The chain employs TRBV18 and TRBJ1-2; D call uncertain. V was pared by 2 bases and J by 4 bases, with 14 bases between. CDR1 is KGHSH, CDR2 LQKENI, per germline. This CDR3 is 15 amino acids long.

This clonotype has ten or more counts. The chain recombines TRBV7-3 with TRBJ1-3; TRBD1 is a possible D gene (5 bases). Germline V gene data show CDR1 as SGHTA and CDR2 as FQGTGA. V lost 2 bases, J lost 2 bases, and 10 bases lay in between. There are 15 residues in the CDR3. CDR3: CASSLGRDAGNTIYF. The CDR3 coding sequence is TGTGCCAGCAGCTTAGGCAGGGACGCTGGAAACACCATATATTTT.

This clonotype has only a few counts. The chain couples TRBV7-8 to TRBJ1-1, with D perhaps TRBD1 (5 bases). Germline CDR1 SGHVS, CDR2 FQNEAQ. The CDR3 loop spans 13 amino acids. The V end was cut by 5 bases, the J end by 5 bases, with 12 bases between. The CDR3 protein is CASSPGGETEAFF. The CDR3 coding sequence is TGTGCCAGCAGCCCCGGGGGTGAAACTGAAGCTTTCTTT. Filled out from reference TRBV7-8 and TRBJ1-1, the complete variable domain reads GAGVSQSPRYKVAKRGQDVALRCDPISGHVSLFWYQQALGQGPEFLTYFQNEAQLDKSGLPSDRFFAERPEGSVSTLKIQRTQQEDSAVYLCASSPGGETEAFFGQGTRLTVV.

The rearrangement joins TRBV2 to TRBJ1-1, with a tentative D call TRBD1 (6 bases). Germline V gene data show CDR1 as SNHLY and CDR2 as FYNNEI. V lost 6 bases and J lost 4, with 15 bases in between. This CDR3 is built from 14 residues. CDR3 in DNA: TGTGCCAGCAGAAACACAGGGATTATCACTGAAGCTTTCTTT. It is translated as CASRNTGIITEAFF.

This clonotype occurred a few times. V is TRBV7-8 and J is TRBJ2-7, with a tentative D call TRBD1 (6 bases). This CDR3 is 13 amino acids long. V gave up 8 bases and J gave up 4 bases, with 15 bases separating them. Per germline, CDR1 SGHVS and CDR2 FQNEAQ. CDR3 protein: CASGQGSRYEQYF. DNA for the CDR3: TGTGCCAGCGGGCAGGGGTCACGATACGAGCAGTACTTC.

DNA of the CDR3: TGTGCCATCAGTGATTCCCTGAACACTGAAGCTTTCTTT. Protein: CAISDSLNTEAFF. The V and J genes are TRBV10-3 and TRBJ1-1; D is undetermined. The CDR3 is made up of 13 amino acids. In germline, CDR1 is ENHRY, CDR2 SYGVKD. V lost 3 bases and J 0 bases, leaving 5 bases between the germline ends.

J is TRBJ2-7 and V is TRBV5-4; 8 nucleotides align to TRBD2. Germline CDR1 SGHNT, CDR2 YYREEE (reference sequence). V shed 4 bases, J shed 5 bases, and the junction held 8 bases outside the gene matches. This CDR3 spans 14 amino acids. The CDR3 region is CASSAGGPQHEQYF. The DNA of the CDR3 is TGTGCCAGCAGCGCGGGGGGTCCTCAACACGAGCAGTACTTC.

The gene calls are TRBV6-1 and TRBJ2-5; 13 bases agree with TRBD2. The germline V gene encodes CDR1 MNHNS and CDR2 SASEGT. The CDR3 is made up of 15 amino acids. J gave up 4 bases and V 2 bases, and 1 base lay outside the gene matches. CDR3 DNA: TGTGCCAGCAGTGAAACTAGCGGGGGGGCAGAGACCCAGTACTTC. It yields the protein CASSETSGGAETQYF.

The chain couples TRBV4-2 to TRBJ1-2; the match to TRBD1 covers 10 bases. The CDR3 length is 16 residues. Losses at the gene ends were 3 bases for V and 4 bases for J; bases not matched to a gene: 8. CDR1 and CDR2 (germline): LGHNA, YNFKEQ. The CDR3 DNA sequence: TGTGCCAGCAGCCATGATGACAGGGGGCTGAGCTATGGCTACACCTTC. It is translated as CASSHDDRGLSYGYTF.